This T cell receptor (beta chain) was found in a study of blood T cell repertoires in COVID-19. Per germline, CDR1 LNHNV and CDR2 YYDKDF (reference sequence). V was pared by 6 bases and J by 3 bases, with 6 bases of the junction left unmatched. The CDR3 spans 15 residues. Only in-frame clones appear in the TCRdb table, and some are missing; sequencing was by immunoSEQ multiplex PCR. The data hold fewer than 250,000 clones, with around four fifths observed a single time. The clonotype comes from a woman aged 55-69 years with active or convalescent COVID-19. Sequenced material: peripheral blood. The chain is built from TRBV15 and TRBJ2-3; 10 bases match TRBD1. CDR3 nucleotides: TGTGCCACCAGTTGGTTGGGACAGGGGACAGATACGCAGTATTTT. Translation gives CATSWLGQGTDTQYF.